This T cell receptor beta chain is drawn from a study of blood T cell repertoires in COVID-19. Study details: Material from acute and convalescent COVID-19 was sourced from the United States, Italy and Spain. The cDNA or gDNA used as material had been derived from T cells, B-cell-depleted T cells, or PBMCs.

Germline CDR1 is MDHEN and CDR2 is SYDVKM. The CDR3 extends over 13 amino acids. V was clipped by 3 bases and J by 5 bases, with 10 bases between them. Original methodology: How many nucleated cells were present was estimated from reference gene primer amplification. Clones were sequenced by immunoSEQ multiplex PCR, and TCRdb holds only the in-frame ones, with some missing. The V and J calls and clone size come from that table; D and trimming were worked out from the DNA. The sample records under 300,000 clones, about four fifths being singletons. This TCR was sampled from a woman between 45 and 60 years old who had recovered from COVID-19. Input material: peripheral blood. The chain is built from TRBV28 and TRBJ1-2; no reliable D call. CDR3 residues: CASSLRHTYGYTF. DNA for the CDR3: TGTGCCAGCAGTTTGAGGCACACATATGGCTACACCTTC.